In its sample, the clone carrying this T cell receptor beta chain was seen once. What it binds is unknown. Since a much larger clone is just one base distant, this may be a read error. CDR1 is SEHNR, CDR2 FQNEAQ, per germline (reference sequence). The CDR3 length is 18 residues. This record comes from a study of molecular identifiers for immune sequencing clone quantification. Naive CD8 libraries came from about 19,000 to 1,100,000 sorted cells with 10%, 30% or 50% RNA. Sorting selected naive CD8 T cells with a CD8+CD4-CCR7+CD45RA+ phenotype. General observations from the study: Over 99% of effector molecules, but under 1% in naive cells, were held by clones with more than 20 RNA copies. Identical TCR molecules that share a barcode could lead to an underestimation of highly expanded clone sizes.

TCRdb passed the PCR reads through MiXCR, listing each CDR3 protein once. The repertoire holds about 640,000 distinct CDR3 sequences, just under 20% seen once, with approximately 0.9% in the top ten. This sequence originates from a human donor in good health. Some libraries in this study had Jurkat cell RNA spiked in. Sequenced material: naive CD8+ T cells from blood, with Jurkat cell RNA spiked in. Subset meaning: FACS-sorted CD8+CD4-CCR7+CD45RA+ naive T cells. The chain has TRBV7-9 and TRBJ2-2, with D possibly TRBD2 on 6 matching bases. The CDR3 DNA follows: TGTGCCAGCAGCTTCCCTCCCCCGGGGCTCACGAGGACCGGGGGGCTGTTTTTT. Residues: CASSFPPPGLTRTGGLFF.